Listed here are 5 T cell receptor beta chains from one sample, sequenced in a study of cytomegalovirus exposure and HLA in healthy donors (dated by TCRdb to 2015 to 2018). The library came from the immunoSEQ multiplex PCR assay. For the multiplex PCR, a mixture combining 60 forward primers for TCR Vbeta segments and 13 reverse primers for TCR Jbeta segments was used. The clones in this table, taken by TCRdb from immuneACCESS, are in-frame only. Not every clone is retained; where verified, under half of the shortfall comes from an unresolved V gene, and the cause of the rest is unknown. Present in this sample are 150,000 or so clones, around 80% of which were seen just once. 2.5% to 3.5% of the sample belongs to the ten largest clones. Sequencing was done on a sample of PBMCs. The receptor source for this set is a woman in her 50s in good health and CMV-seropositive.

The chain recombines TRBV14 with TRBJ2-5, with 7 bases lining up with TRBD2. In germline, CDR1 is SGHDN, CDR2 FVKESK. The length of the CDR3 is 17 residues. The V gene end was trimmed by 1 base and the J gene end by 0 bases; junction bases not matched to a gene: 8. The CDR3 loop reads CASSQGAASGYQETQYF. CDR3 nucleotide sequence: TGTGCCAGCAGCCAAGGGGCGGCTAGCGGATACCAAGAGACCCAGTACTTC.

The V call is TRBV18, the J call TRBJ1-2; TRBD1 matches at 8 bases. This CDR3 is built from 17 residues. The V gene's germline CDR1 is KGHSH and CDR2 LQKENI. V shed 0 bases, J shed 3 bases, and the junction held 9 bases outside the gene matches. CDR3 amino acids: CASSPPVGRGLDYGYTF. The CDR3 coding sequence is TGTGCCAGCTCACCACCTGTCGGCAGGGGGCTGGACTATGGCTACACCTTC.

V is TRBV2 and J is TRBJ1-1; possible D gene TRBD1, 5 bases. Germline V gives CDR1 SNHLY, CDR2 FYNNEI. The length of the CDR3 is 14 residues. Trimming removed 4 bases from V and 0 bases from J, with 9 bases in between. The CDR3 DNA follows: TGTGCCAGCAGTGGGGGGGTTATGAACACTGAAGCTTTCTTT. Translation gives CASSGGVMNTEAFF.

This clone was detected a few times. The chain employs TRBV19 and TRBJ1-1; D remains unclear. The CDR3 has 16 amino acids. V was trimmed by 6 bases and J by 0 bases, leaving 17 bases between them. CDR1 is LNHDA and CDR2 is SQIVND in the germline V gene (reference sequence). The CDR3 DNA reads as TGTGCCAGTAGGAACTGGGCGAGAGGGATGAACACTGAAGCTTTCTTT. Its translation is CASRNWARGMNTEAFF.

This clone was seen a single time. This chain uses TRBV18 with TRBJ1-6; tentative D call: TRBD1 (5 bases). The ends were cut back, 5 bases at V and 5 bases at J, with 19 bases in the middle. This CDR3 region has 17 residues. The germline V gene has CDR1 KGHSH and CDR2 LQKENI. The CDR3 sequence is CASSSTATGTDNSPLHF. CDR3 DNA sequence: TGTGCCAGCTCATCAACTGCTACCGGGACTGATAATTCACCCCTCCACTTT.